Presented here are 26 T cell receptor beta chains from one specimen sequenced in a study of OX40 agonist ivuxolimab in advanced cancers. This table comes from immunoSEQ multiplex PCR, and its TCRdb copy is limited to in-frame clones, with some not included. The sample records 50,000 to 75,000 clones, 70% to 90% being singletons. Source: CD4+ or CD8+ T cells sorted from blood, taken in a trial of the OX40 agonist ivuxolimab. The receptors were sampled from an adult with an advanced solid tumor such as melanoma, head and neck, liver or kidney cancer.

As regards this clone: At one boundary the junction diverges from the germline segment, which might be a read error. This chain connects TRBV2 to TRBJ1-1; TRBD1 is a possible D gene (5 bases). The CDR3 extends over 13 amino acids. Germline-derived CDR1 and CDR2 are SNHLY and FYNNEI. The CDR3 loop is CASSADMGGRRFF. The DNA of the CDR3 is TGTGCCAGCAGTGCCGACATGGGGGGACGGCGGTTTTTT.

The V and J genes are TRBV19 and TRBJ2-2, with D hard to call. Germline-derived CDR1 and CDR2 are LNHDA and SQIVND (reference sequence). The CDR3 totals 15 residues. The ends were cut back, 3 bases at V and 2 bases at J, with 10 bases in the middle. The CDR3 DNA follows: TGTGCCAGTAGTATTGGCAGACTCAACACCGGGGAGCTGTTTTTT. Its protein is CASSIGRLNTGELFF.

The chain employs TRBV14 and TRBJ1-1; 7 bases map to TRBD1. CDR1 and CDR2 (germline): SGHDN, FVKESK. CDR3 length: 15 residues. V was clipped by 4 bases and J by 1 base; unmatched bases: 6. CDR3 protein: CASSPLDRSNTEAFF. The CDR3 coding sequence is TGTGCCAGCAGCCCTCTGGACAGGTCGAACACTGAAGCTTTCTTT.

This clone was recorded only once. The chain combines TRBV6-1 with TRBJ2-7, with TRBD1 identical over 9 bases. Trimming removed 8 bases from V and 5 bases from J; junction bases left unmatched: 4. CDR1 is MNHNS, CDR2 SASEGT, per germline. The CDR3 is 12 residues long. CDR3 DNA: TGTGCCAGCGGGGGACAGGGCAACGAGCAGTACTTC. Translated, it gives CASGGQGNEQYF.

The genes are TRBV19 and TRBJ1-2, with D maybe TRBD1 (5 bases). This CDR3 spans 15 amino acids. V was clipped by 5 bases and J by 4 bases, with 17 bases between them. Germline V gene sequence: CDR1 LNHDA, CDR2 SQIVND (reference sequence). The CDR3 reads CASSGTGTKPYGYTF. Written as DNA, the CDR3 is TGTGCCAGTAGTGGAACCGGGACCAAACCCTATGGCTACACCTTC.

This clone is labeled as medium-sized. The chain couples TRBV6-5 to TRBJ1-2, with D unresolved. This CDR3 has 15 residues. Trimming removed 5 bases from V and 0 bases from J, with 13 bases in between. Germline V CDR1 and CDR2: MNHEY, SVGAGI. The CDR3 here is CASSRMGGSNYGYTF. The CDR3 region has the DNA TGTGCCAGCAGTAGGATGGGAGGATCTAACTATGGCTACACCTTC.

The rearrangement uses TRBV6-1 and TRBJ2-3, with D unresolved. Trimming took off 6 bases at V and 1 base at J, with 14 bases between the two ends. The CDR3 consists of 15 residues. The germline CDR1 and CDR2 sequences are MNHNS and SASEGT. CDR3 nucleotides: TGTGCCAGCAGAGGCGACCCTTACGGCACAGATACGCAGTATTTT. Encoded protein: CASRGDPYGTDTQYF.

This clone was observed a handful of times. The chain employs TRBV18 and TRBJ2-1, with D possibly TRBD1 on 5 matching bases. The V end was cut by 5 bases, the J end by 10 bases, with 24 bases between. CDR1 KGHSH and CDR2 LQKENI come from the germline V gene. The CDR3 sequence is 16 residues long. The DNA for the CDR3 is TGTGCCAGCTCATCCCCTAAGGGGCCTTCACCGGGCGAGCAGTTCTTC. As protein: CASSSPKGPSPGEQFF.

V and J are TRBV6-5 and TRBJ2-5; 8 bases are shared with TRBD1. The CDR3 totals 14 residues. Germline CDR1 reads MNHEY; CDR2 reads SVGAGI. V was clipped by 7 bases and J by 7 bases; unmatched bases: 11. CDR3 in amino acids: CASTGDRGVGTQYF. The CDR3 region has the DNA TGTGCCAGCACCGGAGACAGGGGTGTAGGGACCCAGTACTTC.

This clone has only one observation. CDR3 sequence reads: CASTRGNEQYF. Written as DNA, the CDR3 is TGTGCCAGCACCAGGGGGAACGAGCAGTACTTC. This rearrangement joins TRBV6-5 to TRBJ2-7, with 7 bases matching TRBD1. Germline CDR1 and CDR2: MNHEY and SVGAGI. The CDR3 extends over 11 amino acids. The ends lost 7 bases at V and 5 bases at J; junction bases unmatched: 2.

The DNA for the CDR3 is TGTGCCAGCAGCTTCGACCGGACAGGGAGAAGCTACACCTTC. Translation gives CASSFDRTGRSYTF. The chain couples TRBV7-2 to TRBJ1-2; 8 nucleotides match TRBD1. The J segment lost 9 bases and the V segment lost 3 bases, leaving 9 bases of the junction unmatched. This CDR3 spans 14 amino acids. The V gene's germline CDR1 is SGHTA and CDR2 FQGNSA. Combining the CDR3 with reference TRBV7-2 and TRBJ1-2 gives the whole variable domain GAGVSQSPSNKVTEKGKDVELRCDPISGHTALYWYRQSLGQGLEFLIYFQGNSAPDKSGLPSDRFSAERTGGSVSTLTIQRTQQEDSAVYLCASSFDRTGRSYTFGSGTRLTVV.

This clone appeared a few times. The V call is TRBV25-1, the J call TRBJ2-6; D call uncertain. V was pared by 3 bases and J by 0 bases, with 6 bases between. Germline CDR1 reads MGHDK; CDR2 reads SYGVNS. CDR3 length: 15 amino acids. The CDR3 DNA reads as TGTGCCAGCAGTGAGGGGATCTCTGGGGCCAACGTCCTGACTTTC. This translates into CASSEGISGANVLTF.

This chain links TRBV9 with TRBJ1-3; TRBD1 matches at 8 bases. Per germline, CDR1 SGDLS and CDR2 YYNGEE. The CDR3 has 16 amino acids. V gave up 4 bases and J gave up 2 bases; unmatched junction bases: 8. CDR3 sequence: CASSFLLQGAGNTIYF. The CDR3 nucleotides are TGTGCCAGCAGCTTTCTACTACAGGGGGCTGGAAACACCATATATTTT.

The V and J genes are TRBV27 and TRBJ1-2; D is unresolved. The V end was cut by 6 bases, the J end by 0 bases, with 11 bases between. Germline CDR1 reads MNHEY; CDR2 reads SMNVEV (reference sequence). CDR3 size: 14 residues. The CDR3 DNA sequence: TGTGCCAGCAGCCTCCTGGGCCCTAACTATGGCTACACCTTC. Its translation is CASSLLGPNYGYTF.

This chain links TRBV6-1 with TRBJ2-7, with D tentatively TRBD2 (5 bases). CDR1 is MNHNS and CDR2 is SASEGT in the germline V gene. The length of the CDR3 is 13 residues. V lost 4 bases to trimming and J lost 7 bases, with 14 bases between them. The CDR3 DNA sequence: TGTGCCAGCAGTGCCTCCGGGTCGGGAGAGCAGTACTTC. Its protein product is CASSASGSGEQYF.

This chain uses TRBV5-8 with TRBJ1-2, with D tentatively TRBD1 (5 bases). Between the trimmed V and J ends, which lost 4 bases and 7 bases, there was a span of 17 bases. Germline V lookup: CDR1 SGHTS, CDR2 YDEGEE. This CDR3 comprises 14 residues. The CDR3 is CASSRLGVQGGYTF. The CDR3 DNA sequence: TGTGCCAGCAGCCGATTGGGGGTTCAGGGTGGCTACACCTTC.

This clone was detected only once. The chain links TRBV5-1 to TRBJ2-7, with D perhaps matching TRBD2 (6 bases). V dropped 3 bases and J dropped 5 bases, with 12 bases sitting between them. The CDR3 totals 13 residues. Germline V gives CDR1 SGHRS, CDR2 YFSETQ. The CDR3, as DNA: TGCGCCAGCAGCTCGGAGGGAGGTAACGAGCAGTACTTC. Protein: CASSSEGGNEQYF.

This chain uses TRBV9 with TRBJ2-2; 8 bases align to TRBD2. CDR1 and CDR2 from the germline V gene are SGDLS and YYNGEE. J lost 6 bases, V lost 4 bases, and 5 bases had no gene match. CDR3 length equals 14 residues. CDR3 sequence: CASSSEAGAGELFF. Written as DNA, the CDR3 is TGTGCCAGCAGCTCCGAAGCGGGGGCCGGGGAGCTGTTTTTT.

The V and J genes are TRBV7-6 and TRBJ1-4, with TRBD1 matching over 8 bases. In germline, CDR1 is SGHVS, CDR2 FNYEAQ. This CDR3 comprises 14 residues. The V gene end was trimmed by 1 base and the J gene end by 8 bases; junction bases not matched to a gene: 3. The CDR3 loop is CASSLGGTGEKLFF. The CDR3 DNA sequence: TGTGCCAGCAGCTTAGGGGGGACAGGAGAAAAACTGTTTTTT.

This rearrangement joins TRBV6-4 to TRBJ2-1; 8 bases map to TRBD2. CDR1 is MRHNA, CDR2 SNTAGT, per germline. The CDR3 length is 15 residues. Trimming at V came to 6 bases and at J to 4 bases, leaving 8 bases not matched to a gene. In DNA form, the CDR3 reads TGTGCCAGCAGATCGGAGGGACTAGAGTACAATGAGCAGTTCTTC. Translation gives CASRSEGLEYNEQFF.

Details on this clone: Other DNA sequences in the sample encode the same CDR3. The chain couples TRBV7-2 to TRBJ1-6, with 7 bases fitting TRBD1. CDR1 and CDR2 from the germline V gene are SGHTA and FQGNSA. There are 13 residues in the CDR3. V lost 5 bases and J lost 7; bases outside the gene matches: 2. This CDR3 reads CASSLQGNSPLHF. The DNA for the CDR3 is TGTGCCAGCAGCCTACAGGGGAATTCACCCCTCCACTTT.

The chain joins TRBV11-2 to TRBJ2-7; TRBD1 or TRBD2 may be the D gene (5 bases each). This CDR3 is 14 amino acids long. Looked up from germline, CDR1 is SGHAT and CDR2 is FQNNGV. Trimming pared 1 base from V and 3 bases from J, leaving 10 bases between. CDR3 sequence (DNA): TGTGCCAGCAGCTTAGTCGCAGGGAGCTACGAGCAGTACTTC. Translating gives CASSLVAGSYEQYF.

V usage is TRBV16 and J usage is TRBJ1-2; no clear D gene. The CDR3 is 13 amino acids. From germline, CDR1 is KGHSY and CDR2 FQNENV. Deletions cut 4 bases from V and 4 bases from J, with 10 bases between. In nucleotides, the CDR3 is TGTGCCAGCAGCCTTCCTTTGGTCTATGGCTACACCTTC. It translates to CASSLPLVYGYTF. The full variable domain, rest sourced from reference TRBV16 and TRBJ1-2, is GEEVAQTPKHLVRGEGQKAKLYCAPIKGHSYVFWYQQVLKNEFKFLISFQNENVFDETGMPKERFSAKCLPNSPCSLEIQATKLEDSAVYFCASSLPLVYGYTFGSGTRLTVV.

This chain links TRBV19 with TRBJ2-1; 7 nucleotides agree with TRBD2. The CDR3 is made up of 15 amino acids. Unmatched junction bases numbered 6, after V lost 7 bases and J lost 0 bases. In germline, CDR1 is LNHDA, CDR2 SQIVND (reference sequence). CDR3: CASTVAGSSYNEQFF. The CDR3 nucleotides are TGTGCCAGTACAGTAGCGGGTAGCTCCTACAATGAGCAGTTCTTC.

The rearrangement uses TRBV6-5 and TRBJ2-7; a possible D gene is TRBD2 (5 bases). Trimming shortened V by 3 bases and J by 1 base, and 13 bases separated the two germline ends. The CDR3 contains 15 residues. CDR1 is MNHEY, CDR2 SVGAGI, per germline. This chain's CDR3 is CASSYPGLNSYEQYF. DNA for the CDR3: TGTGCCAGCAGTTATCCCGGACTCAATTCCTACGAGCAGTACTTC.

The V gene is TRBV10-2, the J gene TRBJ1-6, with a tentative D call TRBD1 (5 bases). The CDR3 sequence is 15 residues long. Germline V lookup: CDR1 WSHSY, CDR2 SAAADI. V was cut by 1 base and J by 4 bases, with 8 bases left in between. CDR3 amino acids: CASSEWGGYNSPLHF. The CDR3 nucleotides read TGCGCCAGCAGTGAGTGGGGGGGGTATAATTCACCCCTCCACTTT.